This TCR beta chain was obtained from a study of CD8 T cells in ankylosing spondylitis. Germline V gives CDR1 MDHEN, CDR2 SYDVKM. V lost 3 bases, J lost 1 base, and 14 bases lay in between. The CDR3 consists of 16 residues. Each CDR3 protein is one row after TCRdb ran MiXCR on the 5' RACE reads. This sample has a few hundred thousand distinct CDR3 sequences; approximately 22% occur once, and the top ten carry around 13%. Notes on the study in general: Several highly homologous variants formed a TCR beta motif that appeared characteristic of ankylosing spondylitis blood. Past studies reported some motif variants in reactive arthritis synovial fluid and blood.

Remarks on this clonotype: Its antigen is unidentified.

This receptor was obtained from a male donor with ankylosing spondylitis or in good health (not recorded which). This chain uses TRBV28 with TRBJ2-3, with D perhaps TRBD1 or TRBD2 (5 bases each). The specimen sequenced was blood, either unsorted or a sorted T cell fraction (not recorded which). CDR3 loop: CASSLGVGLGTDTQYF. CDR3 coding DNA: TGTGCCAGCAGTTTGGGGGTGGGCCTCGGCACAGATACGCAGTATTTT.